One sample yielded the 19 T cell receptor beta chains listed below, sequenced in a study of cytomegalovirus exposure and HLA in healthy donors. Amplification used 60 Vbeta primers and 13 Jbeta primers. The data were produced by immunoSEQ multiplex PCR, yet TCRdb's version contains in-frame clones alone and is incomplete. The top ten hold about 0.8% of the sample, which has fewer than 200,000 clones, about 79% seen once. The sequenced sample consisted of PBMCs. The receptor source for this set is a female donor in good health and CMV-seronegative.

The chain is built from TRBV19 and TRBJ2-7, with 11 positions matching TRBD2. The CDR3 runs 17 residues. The junction had 9 bases not matched to a gene; V was cut back by 3 bases and J by 2 bases. In germline, CDR1 is LNHDA, CDR2 SQIVND (reference sequence). This CDR3 is CASSITASGGPAYEQYF. In nucleotides, the CDR3 is TGTGCCAGTAGTATTACCGCTAGCGGGGGGCCCGCCTACGAGCAGTACTTC.

The CDR3 region is CSVEDGGLYGYTF. CDR3 bases: TGCAGCGTTGAAGACGGGGGGCTCTATGGCTACACCTTC. J is TRBJ1-2 and V is TRBV29-1, with a weak D call TRBD1 (6 bases). Germline V gene data show CDR1 as SQVTM and CDR2 as ANQGSEA. The CDR3 loop spans 13 amino acids. V was pared by 0 bases and J by 4 bases, with 9 bases between.

CDR3 DNA: TGTGCCAGCAGTTACCTCCGGGACAGGGGTACTGAAGCTTTCTTT. Its protein is CASSYLRDRGTEAFF. The chain recombines TRBV6-5 with TRBJ1-1; 10 bases match TRBD1. The V and J ends lost 2 bases and 5 bases, in that order; junction bases with no gene match: 5. The CDR3 is 15 residues long. Germline V CDR1 and CDR2: MNHEY, SVGAGI.

The V gene is TRBV5-1, the J gene TRBJ2-7; D is undetermined. This CDR3 comprises 12 residues. Germline V CDR1 and CDR2: SGHRS, YFSETQ. Trimming took 5 bases from V and 0 from J, leaving 6 bases between them. This chain's CDR3 is CASSPRSYEQYF. In DNA, the CDR3 is TGCGCCAGCAGTCCCCGCTCCTACGAGCAGTACTTC.

This sequence joins TRBV2 and TRBJ2-5; 13 bases fit TRBD2. V gave up 5 bases and J gave up 4 bases; unmatched junction bases: 22. Looked up from germline, CDR1 is SNHLY and CDR2 is FYNNEI. This CDR3 comprises 21 residues. In DNA, the CDR3 is TGTGCCAGCAGTCCTTCTTTTCGGACTAGCGGGAGTGGAGGTCGGGCAGAGACCCAGTACTTC. It is translated as CASSPSFRTSGSGGRAETQYF.

This chain's CDR3 is CASSLWGGQGYNEQFF. The CDR3 bases are TGTGCCAGCAGCTTATGGGGGGGGCAGGGGTACAATGAGCAGTTCTTC. The chain joins TRBV7-3 to TRBJ2-1; possibly TRBD2 for D (7 bases). Trimming removed 2 bases from V and 4 bases from J, with 15 bases in between. CDR3 length: 16 residues. Germline V gene lookup returns CDR1 SGHTA and CDR2 FQGTGA.

As DNA, the CDR3 is TGTGCCATCAGCCAGACAGGGGGTGAGCAGTTCTTC. Translating gives CAISQTGGEQFF. The chain has TRBV10-3 and TRBJ2-1, with TRBD1 matching over 9 bases. Unmatched junction bases numbered 3, after V lost 6 bases and J lost 9 bases. CDR1 ENHRY and CDR2 SYGVKD come from the germline V gene. There are 12 residues in the CDR3.

This clone has only a few counts. The V and J genes are TRBV5-1 and TRBJ2-4; D unresolved. The CDR3 consists of 14 residues. Trimming shortened V by 0 bases and J by 0 bases, and 4 bases separated the two germline ends. From germline, CDR1 is SGHRS and CDR2 YFSETQ. The CDR3 coding sequence is TGCGCCAGCAGCTTGGGAGTAGCCAAAAACATTCAGTACTTC. It is translated as CASSLGVAKNIQYF.

The rearrangement joins TRBV5-1 to TRBJ1-1; D remains ambiguous. The CDR3 length is 13 residues. Trimming cost V 2 bases and J 3 bases, with 8 bases left between them. Germline V gives CDR1 SGHRS, CDR2 YFSETQ. The CDR3 protein is CASSFRQDTEAFF. The CDR3 nucleotides are TGCGCCAGCAGCTTTAGACAAGACACTGAAGCTTTCTTT.

The genes are TRBV4-2 and TRBJ2-1; D may be TRBD2 (5 bases). The CDR3 is made up of 16 amino acids. With 0 bases removed from V and 0 bases from J, the gap between germline ends came to 9 bases. Germline V gene sequence: CDR1 LGHNA, CDR2 YNFKEQ. As DNA, the CDR3 is TGTGCCAGCAGCCAAGAGCCCAGCGGCTCCTACAATGAGCAGTTCTTC. Residues: CASSQEPSGSYNEQFF.

This sequence joins TRBV7-9 and TRBJ1-2; TRBD1 is a possible D gene (5 bases). Germline V gene lookup returns CDR1 SEHNR and CDR2 FQNEAQ (reference sequence). CDR3 size: 13 residues. The V end was cut by 4 bases, the J end by 7 bases, with 13 bases between. The CDR3 DNA sequence: TGTGCCAGCAGCTCCCGGACAAAGTCTGGCTACACCTTC. Amino acids: CASSSRTKSGYTF.

This clone has a handful of counts. The CDR3 nucleotides read TGTGCCAGCATCACCAGGGGGCTTTCCCCTAATGAGCAGTTCTTC. Translation: CASITRGLSPNEQFF. The J gene is TRBJ2-1, the V gene TRBV11-2; 8 bases are a match to TRBD1. CDR3 length: 15 residues. J lost 7 bases, V lost 7 bases, and 12 bases had no gene match. Germline loops: CDR1 SGHAT, CDR2 FQNNGV.

V and J are TRBV2 and TRBJ1-2, with 10 bases matching TRBD1. Looked up from germline, CDR1 is SNHLY and CDR2 is FYNNEI. The CDR3 has 15 residues. V was clipped by 4 bases and J by 8 bases; unmatched bases: 10. CDR3 DNA: TGTGCCAGCAGTGCGGGGACAGGGGCCTTAATCGGCTACACCTTC. Translation: CASSAGTGALIGYTF. The full variable domain, its missing parts supplied by reference TRBV2 and TRBJ1-2, is EPEVTQTPSHQVTQMGQEVILRCVPISNHLYFYWYRQILGQKVEFLVSFYNNEISEKSEIFDDQFSVERPDGSNFTLKIRSTKLEDSAMYFCASSAGTGALIGYTFGSGTRLTVV.

A single count supports this clone. CDR3 sequence reads: CASVVVGNYGYTF. DNA for the CDR3: TGTGCCAGCGTAGTAGTCGGTAACTATGGCTACACCTTC. The rearrangement joins TRBV6-1 to TRBJ1-2; no clear D. V lost 8 bases, J lost 1 base, and 11 bases lay in between. The CDR3 spans 13 residues. Germline V gives CDR1 MNHNS, CDR2 SASEGT.

The rearrangement joins TRBV18 to TRBJ1-4; 8 bases are a match to TRBD1. J lost 8 bases, V lost 6 bases, and 8 bases had no gene match. Per germline, CDR1 KGHSH and CDR2 LQKENI. CDR3 length: 14 residues. The DNA of the CDR3 is TGTGCCAGCTCCGCTGGACAGGGCCGGGAAAAACTGTTTTTT. Translated, it gives CASSAGQGREKLFF.

This clone was detected only a few times. This chain joins TRBV7-2 and TRBJ1-1; 9 nucleotides agree with TRBD1. The germline gives CDR1 SGHTA, CDR2 FQGNSA. The CDR3 is 13 residues long. V was pared by 3 bases and J by 7 bases, with 3 bases of the junction left unmatched. The CDR3 loop reads CASSFGQGIEAFF. In nucleotides, the CDR3 is TGTGCCAGCAGCTTTGGACAGGGGATTGAAGCTTTCTTT.

This clone occurred once. The chain combines TRBV18 with TRBJ2-1, with a tentative D call TRBD2 (7 bases). V lost 2 bases and J 1 base, leaving 12 bases between the germline ends. The CDR3 runs to 16 residues. Germline V gene data show CDR1 as KGHSH and CDR2 as LQKENI. This chain's CDR3 is CASSPRGRASYNEQFF. For the CDR3, the DNA is TGTGCCAGCTCACCAAGGGGGAGGGCGTCCTACAATGAGCAGTTCTTC. Full variable domain (rest looked up from reference TRBV18 and TRBJ2-1): NAGVMQNPRHLVRRRGQEARLRCSPMKGHSHVYWYRQLPEEGLKFMVYLQKENIIDESGMPKERFSAEFPKEGPSILRIQQVVRGDSAAYFCASSPRGRASYNEQFFGPGTRLTVL.

This chain joins TRBV7-9 and TRBJ2-2; 8 bases agree with TRBD1. Germline lookup yields CDR1 SEHNR and CDR2 FQNEAQ (reference sequence). V gave up 5 bases and J gave up 1 base; unmatched junction bases: 6. CDR3 size: 16 residues. The CDR3 nucleotides read TGTGCCAGCAGCGTCCGACAGGGGTTGAACACCGGGGAGCTGTTTTTT. Amino acids: CASSVRQGLNTGELFF.

This sequence joins TRBV11-2 and TRBJ2-7, with 8 bases that match TRBD1. From germline, CDR1 is SGHAT and CDR2 FQNNGV. CDR3 length: 14 amino acids. V dropped 0 bases and J dropped 6; count of bases not matched to a gene: 4. The CDR3 DNA is TGTGCCAGCAGCTTAGATGCAGGGGGCGCCGAGCAGTACTTC. Translation gives CASSLDAGGAEQYF.